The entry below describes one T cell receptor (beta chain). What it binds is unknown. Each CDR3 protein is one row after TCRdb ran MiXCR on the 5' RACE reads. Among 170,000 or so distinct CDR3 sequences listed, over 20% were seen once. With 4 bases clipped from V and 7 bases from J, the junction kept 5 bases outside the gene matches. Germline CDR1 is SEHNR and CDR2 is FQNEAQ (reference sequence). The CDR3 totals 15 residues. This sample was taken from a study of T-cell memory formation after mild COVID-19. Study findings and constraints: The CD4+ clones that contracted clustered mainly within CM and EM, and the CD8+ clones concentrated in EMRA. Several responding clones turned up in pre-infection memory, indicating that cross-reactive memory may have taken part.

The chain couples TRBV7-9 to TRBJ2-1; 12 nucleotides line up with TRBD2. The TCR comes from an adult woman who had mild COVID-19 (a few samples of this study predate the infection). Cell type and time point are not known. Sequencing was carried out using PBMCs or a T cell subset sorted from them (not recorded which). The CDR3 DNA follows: TGTGCCAGCAGCTCCGGACTAGCGGGATCGAATGAGCAGTTCTTC. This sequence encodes CASSSGLAGSNEQFF.